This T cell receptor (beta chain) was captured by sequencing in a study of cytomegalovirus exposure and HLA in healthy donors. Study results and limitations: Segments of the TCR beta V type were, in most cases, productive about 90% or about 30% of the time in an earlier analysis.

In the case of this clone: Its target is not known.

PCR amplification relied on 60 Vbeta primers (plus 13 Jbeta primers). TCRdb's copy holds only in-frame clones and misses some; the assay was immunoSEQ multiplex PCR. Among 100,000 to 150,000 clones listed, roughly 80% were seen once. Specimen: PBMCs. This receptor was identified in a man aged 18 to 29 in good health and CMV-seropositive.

CDR3 bases: TGTGCCAGCAGCTTAGCCCGGGACGAGCAGTACTTC. It yields the protein CASSLARDEQYF. This chain joins TRBV7-2 and TRBJ2-7; D gene ambiguous. Looked up from germline, CDR1 is SGHTA and CDR2 is FQGNSA. Trimming took 0 bases from V and 5 from J, leaving 5 bases between them. The CDR3 covers 12 residues.